The rows below give T cell receptor beta chains drawn from one sample of a study of OX40 agonist ivuxolimab in advanced cancers. Sequenced by immunoSEQ multiplex PCR; TCRdb stores in-frame clones only, minus some. The table records some 66,000 clones, around 83% of them present only once. This sample comprised CD4+ or CD8+ T cells sorted from blood, obtained in a trial of the OX40 agonist ivuxolimab. These receptors all come from an adult with an advanced solid tumor such as melanoma, head and neck, liver or kidney cancer. Both conserved end residues are part of each CDR3. A D gene is named only where the DNA matches it firmly. A row's size may be missing; if present it is once, few, many or a size class.

CASILPGTEYGYTF,TGTGCCAGCATCTTACCAGGGACAGAATATGGCTACACCTTC,TRBD1,TRBJ1-2,once,TRBV11-2
CASTGTSSGNTIYF,TGTGCCAGCACCGGGACAAGCTCTGGAAACACCATATATTTT,.,TRBJ1-3,.,TRBV5-6
CASSDRQGRAEQYF,TGTGCCAGCAGTGACAGACAGGGAAGGGCTGAGCAGTACTTC,TRBD1,TRBJ2-7,.,TRBV6-6
CASRRQREYEQYF,TGCGCCAGCAGGCGGCAAAGGGAATACGAGCAGTACTTC,.,TRBJ2-7,.,TRBV5-1
CASSYSPGGDTEAFF,TGTGCCAGCAGTTACTCTCCGGGGGGCGACACTGAAGCTTTCTTT,.,TRBJ1-1,.,TRBV6-5
CASSPGGLHNEQFF,TGTGCCAGCAGCCCTGGGGGGCTGCACAATGAGCAGTTCTTC,.,TRBJ2-1,.,TRBV7-2
CASSLLRGQGNNEQFF,TGTGCCAGCAGTTTACTTAGGGGACAGGGTAACAATGAGCAGTTCTTC,TRBD1,TRBJ2-1,once,TRBV27
CASSIGGVTDTQYF,TGTGCCAGTAGTATAGGCGGCGTCACAGATACGCAGTATTTT,.,TRBJ2-3,.,TRBV19
CASSVDTSGSGELFF,TGTGCCAGCAGCGTAGACACTAGCGGGAGCGGGGAGCTGTTTTTT,TRBD2,TRBJ2-2,few,TRBV9
CASRKTGDPTNYGYTF,TGTGCCAGCAGGAAGACAGGGGACCCAACTAACTATGGCTACACCTTC,TRBD1,TRBJ1-2,.,TRBV6-6
CASSLVMGEQYF,TGTGCCAGCAGCTTGGTCATGGGCGAGCAGTACTTC,.,TRBJ2-7,.,TRBV5-4
CASSHGQGEAFF,TGTGCCAGCAGCCATGGACAGGGTGAAGCTTTCTTT,TRBD1,TRBJ1-1,.,TRBV11-2
CSASWGEQFF,TGCAGTGCTAGCTGGGGTGAGCAGTTCTTC,.,TRBJ2-1,.,TRBV20-1
CASSSQHAGNTEAFF,TGTGCCAGCAGCTCTCAACATGCGGGGAACACTGAAGCTTTCTTT,.,TRBJ1-1,.,TRBV5-4
CASSLTTYYGYTF,TGTGCCAGCAGTCTCACAACTTACTATGGCTACACCTTC,.,TRBJ1-2,.,TRBV2
CASSPGPQGYYGYTF,TGTGCCAGCAGCCCCGGACCACAGGGCTACTATGGCTACACCTTC,.,TRBJ1-2,.,TRBV5-6
CASSLQGTGSYEQYF,TGTGCCAGCAGTTTACAGGGGACTGGCTCCTACGAGCAGTACTTC,.,TRBJ2-7,few,TRBV27
CASSFSGIDGGGYTF,TGTGCCAGCAGCTTCTCGGGGATCGATGGTGGTGGCTACACCTTC,.,TRBJ1-2,.,TRBV11-2
CASSEQWASRSGELFF,TGCGCCAGCAGTGAGCAGTGGGCCAGTCGTTCCGGGGAGCTGTTTTTT,.,TRBJ2-2,.,TRBV10-1
CASSPPSTDTQYF,TGTGCCAGCTCGCCCCCTAGCACAGATACGCAGTATTTT,.,TRBJ2-3,.,TRBV18
CASSGLGYEQYF,TGTGCCAGCAGTGGACTAGGCTACGAGCAGTACTTC,TRBD2,TRBJ2-7,few,TRBV7-9
CAWSAWVYGYTF,TGTGCCTGGAGTGCCTGGGTCTATGGCTACACCTTC,.,TRBJ1-2,.,TRBV30
CASSDRQGRAEQYF,TGTGCCAGCAGTGACAGACAGGGAAGGGCTGAGCAGTACTTC,TRBD1,TRBJ2-7,few,TRBV6-5
CASSLRSSYNEQFF,TGTGCCAGCAGCTTACGCTCCTCCTACAATGAGCAGTTCTTC,.,TRBJ2-1,.,TRBV7-2
CAWRTGRSLYEQYF,TGTGCCTGGAGGACAGGGAGATCCCTCTACGAGCAGTACTTC,TRBD1,TRBJ2-7,.,TRBV30
CASSLFQGGETQYF,TGTGCCAGCAGCTTGTTTCAGGGCGGGGAGACCCAGTACTTC,.,TRBJ2-5,few,TRBV5-8
CASSPGTSGYEQYF,TGTGCCAGCTCTCCCGGGACTAGCGGCTACGAGCAGTACTTC,TRBD2,TRBJ2-7,.,TRBV2
CASSLLWGGSGYTF,TGTGCCAGCAGTTTACTATGGGGTGGAAGTGGCTACACCTTC,.,TRBJ1-2,.,TRBV5-6